The source of this T cell receptor beta chain is a study of prognosis after radiotherapy for stage I lung cancer. Of note for this clonotype: Just one base apart from a much larger clone, this may be a read error.

Starting from genomic DNA, TCR beta CDR3 was amplified through two-round multiplex PCR. Primers specific to each TRBV and TRBJ gene were used in first-round PCR. Each CDR3 protein is one row after TCRdb ran MiXCR on the multiplex PCR reads. In the table there are fewer than 35,000 distinct CDR3 sequences, about half of which are singletons. The origin of this receptor is a donor aged 50 or older with non-small cell lung cancer. Source: PBMCs, taken before or after stereotactic body radiation therapy (not recorded which).

The CDR3 sequence: CASSGGLASSTGTQYF. The CDR3 DNA follows: TGTGCCAGCAGTGGGGGACTAGCGAGCAGCACAGGTACGCAGTATTTT. The chain joins TRBV28 to TRBJ2-3; 10 bases align to TRBD2. Looked up from germline, CDR1 is MDHEN and CDR2 is SYDVKM. This CDR3 region has 16 residues.